This TCR beta chain derives from a study of blood T cell repertoires in COVID-19. Study context: Researchers got acute and convalescent COVID-19 samples from the United States, Italy and Spain. PBMCs, B-cell-depleted T cells, or T cells were the source of the cDNA or gDNA that made up the material.

Per the original methods: Researchers report that nucleated cell counts were estimated from reference gene primer amplification. Generated by immunoSEQ multiplex PCR, the TCRdb table keeps only in-frame clones and is missing some. V, J and clone size derive from that table, while D and trimming were established from the DNA sequence. The sample includes about 150,000 clones, approximately 83% of them seen just once. The sample consisted of peripheral blood. This sequence originates from a woman in her sixties or seventies with acute or convalescent COVID-19.

CDR3 nucleotides: TGCGCCAGCAGCTTCCTCGGGGGGGCCCAGTACTTC. Translation: CASSFLGGAQYF. The V and J genes are TRBV5-1 and TRBJ2-5, with 8 bases fitting TRBD2. This CDR3 comprises 12 residues. Germline CDR1 reads SGHRS; CDR2 reads YFSETQ. V lost 2 bases to trimming and J lost 9 bases; unmatched junction nucleotides: 3.